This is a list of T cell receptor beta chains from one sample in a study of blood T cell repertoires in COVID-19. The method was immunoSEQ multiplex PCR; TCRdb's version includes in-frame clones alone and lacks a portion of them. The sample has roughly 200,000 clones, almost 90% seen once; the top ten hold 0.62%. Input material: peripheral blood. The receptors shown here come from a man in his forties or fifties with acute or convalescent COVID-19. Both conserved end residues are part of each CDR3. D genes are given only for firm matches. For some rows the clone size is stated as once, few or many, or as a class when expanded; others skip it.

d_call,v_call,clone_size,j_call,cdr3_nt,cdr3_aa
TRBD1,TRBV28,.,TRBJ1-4,TGTGCCAGCAGTTTATTCGGTAGGGGGCGAGGAAAACTGTTTTTT,CASSLFGRGRGKLFF
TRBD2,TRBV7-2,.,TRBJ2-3,TGTGCCAGCAGCACAGCTAGCGGAAGAAGCACAGATACGCAGTATTTT,CASSTASGRSTDTQYF
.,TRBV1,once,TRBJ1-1,TGCACCAGCAGCCAGGCTGAGGGACAGACTAACACTGAAGCTTTCTTT,CTSSQAEGQTNTEAFF
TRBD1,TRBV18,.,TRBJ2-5,TGTGCCAGCTCCCGTAATCGACAGGGGGCTTTCTTGGAGACCCAGTACTTC,CASSRNRQGAFLETQYF
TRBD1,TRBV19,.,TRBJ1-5,TGTGCCAGGAGAACACCGGGACAGGGTACCACTAGCAATCAGCCCCAGCATTTT,CARRTPGQGTTSNQPQHF
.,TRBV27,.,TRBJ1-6,TGTGCCAGCAGTTACCAGGGGTATAATTCACCCCTCCACTTT,CASSYQGYNSPLHF
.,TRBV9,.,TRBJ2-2,TGTGCCAGCAGCGTAGGACTATTCTCTACCACGAACACCGGGGAGCTGTTTTTT,CASSVGLFSTTNTGELFF
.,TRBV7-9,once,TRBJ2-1,TGTGCCAGCAGCTTGTTCGATGGAGGGGCCACTACCTACAATGAGCAGTTCTTC,CASSLFDGGATTYNEQFF
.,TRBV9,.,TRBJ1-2,TGTGCCAGCAGCTCCTGGGGGGAGACCCAAGATCATGGCTACACCTTC,CASSSWGETQDHGYTF
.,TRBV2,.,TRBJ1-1,TGTGCCAGCCTCTTTGGGCAGGGGAACACTGAAGCTTTCTTT,CASLFGQGNTEAFF
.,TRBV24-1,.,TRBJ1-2,TGTGCCACCAGTGCCAGGGCGCTGGGTGGCTACACCTTC,CATSARALGGYTF
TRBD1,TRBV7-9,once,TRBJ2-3,TGTGCCAGCAGCCATGGACAGGGGCACCCCTATACGCAGTATTTT,CASSHGQGHPYTQYF
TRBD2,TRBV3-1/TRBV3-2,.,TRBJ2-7,TGTGCCAGCAGCCGGACGTCTAGCGGGAGTCACGAGCAGTACTTC,CASSRTSSGSHEQYF